These T cell receptor beta chains were read from a single sample in a study of Graves' ophthalmopathy and Graves' hyperthyroidism. MiXCR was run by TCRdb on the multiplex PCR reads, yielding one entry per CDR3 protein. The sample consists of more than 550,000 distinct CDR3 sequences, about 38% of them appearing once. Material for sequencing was peripheral blood. These receptors were obtained from an adult man with Graves' ophthalmopathy. The CDR3 runs from the conserved cysteine through the conserved F or W. The order of the fields is clone size, J gene, D gene, V gene, CDR3 protein, CDR3 DNA. The D gene is left open where the match is weak. Some rows have no size entry. The others give once, few or many, or a class for an expanded clone.

clone_size: many
j_call: TRBJ1-1
d_call: .
v_call: TRBV2
cdr3_aa: CASSDRGVNTEAFF
cdr3_nt: TGTGCCAGCAGTGATCGAGGGGTTAACACTGAAGCTTTCTTT

clone_size: many
j_call: TRBJ2-7
d_call: TRBD2
v_call: TRBV20-1
cdr3_aa: CSAREGLHSYEQYF
cdr3_nt: TGCAGTGCTAGAGAGGGACTACACTCCTACGAGCAGTACTTC

clone_size: few
j_call: TRBJ2-5
d_call: .
v_call: TRBV7-2
cdr3_aa: CASSSTGTPAVETQYF
cdr3_nt: TGTGCCAGCAGCTCAACCGGGACCCCCGCGGTAGAGACCCAGTACTTC

clone_size: .
j_call: TRBJ1-1
d_call: .
v_call: TRBV2
cdr3_aa: CASNGGWVNTEAFF
cdr3_nt: TGTGCCAGCAATGGGGGCTGGGTGAACACTGAAGCTTTCTTT

clone_size: few
j_call: TRBJ1-2
d_call: TRBD1
v_call: TRBV25-1
cdr3_aa: CAGQGSNYGYTF
cdr3_nt: TGTGCCGGACAGGGATCCAACTATGGCTACACCTTC

clone_size: many
j_call: TRBJ1-5
d_call: .
v_call: TRBV11-2
cdr3_aa: CASSLASMGNQPQHF
cdr3_nt: TGTGCCAGCAGCTTAGCAAGCATGGGCAATCAGCCCCAGCATTTT

clone_size: once
j_call: TRBJ2-1
d_call: .
v_call: TRBV7-2
cdr3_aa: CASSRDAGEQFF
cdr3_nt: TGTGCCAGCAGCCGGGACGCAGGGGAGCAGTTCTTC

clone_size: many
j_call: TRBJ2-2
d_call: .
v_call: TRBV7-9
cdr3_aa: CATRGGTGELFF
cdr3_nt: TGTGCCACAAGGGGGGGGACCGGGGAGCTGTTTTTT

clone_size: few
j_call: TRBJ2-7
d_call: .
v_call: TRBV6-1
cdr3_aa: CASVGQNYEQYF
cdr3_nt: TGTGCCAGCGTGGGCCAAAACTACGAGCAGTACTTC

clone_size: .
j_call: TRBJ1-5
d_call: .
v_call: TRBV7-2
cdr3_aa: CASSFDSPNQPQHF
cdr3_nt: TGTGCCAGCAGCTTTGACAGCCCAAATCAGCCCCAGCATTTT

clone_size: many
j_call: TRBJ2-7
d_call: .
v_call: TRBV5-1
cdr3_aa: CASSPANPSYEQYF
cdr3_nt: TGCGCCAGCAGCCCAGCAAACCCTTCCTACGAGCAGTACTTC

clone_size: .
j_call: TRBJ2-7
d_call: TRBD1
v_call: TRBV11-2
cdr3_aa: CASSAPGTGGAYEQYF
cdr3_nt: TGTGCCAGCAGCGCACCCGGGACAGGGGGCGCTTACGAGCAGTACTTC

clone_size: once
j_call: TRBJ2-7
d_call: TRBD1
v_call: TRBV10-3
cdr3_aa: CAISGQGAGEQYF
cdr3_nt: TGTGCCATCAGTGGACAGGGGGCGGGGGAGCAGTACTTC

clone_size: .
j_call: TRBJ1-1
d_call: .
v_call: TRBV25-1
cdr3_aa: CAWSVRVGFMNTEAFF
cdr3_nt: TGTGCCTGGAGTGTAAGGGTCGGGTTCATGAACACTGAAGCTTTCTTT

clone_size: many
j_call: TRBJ1-6
d_call: TRBD1
v_call: TRBV5-1
cdr3_aa: CASSPGTAFLLHF
cdr3_nt: TGCGCCAGCAGCCCCGGGACAGCTTTCTTGCTCCACTTT

clone_size: few
j_call: TRBJ2-5
d_call: TRBD1
v_call: TRBV20-1
cdr3_aa: CSVQPGTGGGETQYF
cdr3_nt: TGCAGTGTCCAGCCCGGGACAGGGGGCGGGGAGACCCAGTACTTC

clone_size: .
j_call: TRBJ1-1
d_call: .
v_call: TRBV25-1
cdr3_aa: CASSDGQSNTEAFF
cdr3_nt: TGTGCCAGCAGTGATGGACAGAGCAACACTGAAGCTTTCTTT

clone_size: .
j_call: TRBJ1-1
d_call: .
v_call: TRBV7-8
cdr3_aa: CASSYKPGSNTEAFF
cdr3_nt: TGCGCCAGCAGTTATAAGCCGGGGTCGAACACTGAAGCTTTCTTT

clone_size: many
j_call: TRBJ2-5
d_call: TRBD1
v_call: TRBV5-8
cdr3_aa: CASSLGTAPPGVQYF
cdr3_nt: TGTGCCAGCAGCCTGGGGACAGCCCCTCCGGGTGTCCAGTACTTC

clone_size: .
j_call: TRBJ1-1
d_call: .
v_call: TRBV30
cdr3_aa: CAWTRRGRAEAFF
cdr3_nt: TGTGCCTGGACCAGAAGGGGTAGGGCTGAAGCTTTCTTT

clone_size: many
j_call: TRBJ2-2
d_call: .
v_call: TRBV2
cdr3_aa: CASSEEDTYTGELFF
cdr3_nt: TGTGCCAGCAGTGAAGAGGACACTTACACCGGGGAGCTGTTTTTT

clone_size: many
j_call: TRBJ1-1
d_call: .
v_call: TRBV12-3/TRBV12-4
cdr3_aa: CASSFQNLNTEAFF
cdr3_nt: TGTGCCAGCAGTTTTCAGAACTTGAACACTGAAGCTTTCTTT

clone_size: few
j_call: TRBJ1-2
d_call: .
v_call: TRBV27
cdr3_aa: CASSRPGGGDGYTF
cdr3_nt: TGTGCCAGCAGTCGCCCGGGAGGAGGGGATGGCTACACCTTC

clone_size: many
j_call: TRBJ2-7
d_call: TRBD2
v_call: TRBV12-3/TRBV12-4
cdr3_aa: CASSGLGGSGIYEQYF
cdr3_nt: TGTGCCAGCAGCGGTCTCGGGGGGAGCGGTATCTACGAGCAGTACTTC

clone_size: few
j_call: TRBJ1-2
d_call: .
v_call: TRBV5-6
cdr3_aa: CASSPEGRHGYTF
cdr3_nt: TGTGCCAGCAGCCCTGAGGGCCGACATGGCTACACCTTC

clone_size: many
j_call: TRBJ2-3
d_call: .
v_call: TRBV29-1
cdr3_aa: CSVEGADTQYF
cdr3_nt: TGCAGCGTTGAAGGAGCAGATACGCAGTATTTT

clone_size: few
j_call: TRBJ1-2
d_call: .
v_call: TRBV6-1
cdr3_aa: CASSEMGQDYGYTF
cdr3_nt: TGTGCCAGCAGTGAAATGGGCCAGGACTATGGCTACACCTTC

clone_size: .
j_call: TRBJ2-2
d_call: .
v_call: TRBV9
cdr3_aa: CASSVTSNTGELFF
cdr3_nt: TGTGCCAGCAGCGTAACTTCCAACACCGGGGAGCTGTTTTTT